Here is one T cell receptor beta chain with its context. No antigen is known for it. This sample is part of a study of Ad26.COV2.S vaccination and SARS-CoV-2 variants. Looking at the study overall: Ad26.COV2.S given intramuscularly, once or twice 56 days apart. Study findings and constraints: While placebo recipients had lower spike-specific TCR breadth, vaccine recipients had more.

V gave up 3 bases and J gave up 7 bases; unmatched junction bases: 0. CDR1 SGDLS and CDR2 YYNGEE come from the germline V gene. There are 13 residues in the CDR3. Sequencing used immunoSEQ multiplex PCR; TCRdb keeps in-frame clones, though not all of them. The sample lists roughly 400,000 clones, about 90% occurring once. Treatment noted: about 20 received Ad26.COV2.S at low or high dose, single or two shots; about 5 received placebo; per-sample allocation not given. The study sampled participants on day 63 after the first vaccine or placebo injection. Boston supplied an adult donor aged 18-55 years. The input for sequencing was peripheral blood, taken in a trial of Ad26.COV2.S vaccine versus placebo. The V call is TRBV9, the J call TRBJ2-1; 11 nucleotides align to TRBD2. The receptor's source is a person between 18 and 65 years old who received the Ad26.COV2.S COVID-19 vaccine or a placebo. DNA for the CDR3: TGTGCCAGCAGCGGACTAGCGGGGAATGAGCAGTTCTTC. It encodes CASSGLAGNEQFF.